A selection of T cell receptor beta chains follows, all from one sample in a study of beta chain features in type 1 diabetes. Sequencing was performed with immunoSEQ multiplex PCR; in TCRdb, only in-frame clones are kept and a portion is missing. The profile shows 120,000 to 150,000 clones, 8.5% to 12% of them singletons. Input material: naive CD4+ T cells from blood. These receptor sequences come from a man younger than 30 in good health. Each CDR3 is given with its conserved first and last residue. A D gene is named only where the DNA matches it firmly. Clone sizes are given selectively: once, few, many, or a class where the clone is expanded.

>-|TRBJ2-1|TRBV7-3|-
CASSRGSSYNEQFF
TGTGCCAGCAGCCGGGGGAGCTCCTACAATGAGCAGTTCTTC
>many|TRBJ2-7|TRBV29-1|-
CSATVGQTYEQYF
TGCAGCGCTACCGTTGGACAGACCTACGAGCAGTACTTC
>-|TRBJ2-7|TRBV2|-
CASSLAGVAYEQYF
TGTGCCAGCAGTTTAGCCGGGGTGGCCTACGAGCAGTACTTC
>-|TRBJ2-3|TRBV14|-
CASSRQVNTQYF
TGTGCCAGCAGCCGACAAGTGAATACGCAGTATTTT
>many|TRBJ2-5|TRBV4-3|TRBD1
CASSQGQEGGETQYF
TGCGCCAGCAGCCAGGGACAGGAGGGGGGAGAGACCCAGTACTTC
>-|TRBJ2-3|TRBV18|TRBD2
CASSPGTSGPDTQYF
TGTGCCAGCTCACCCGGGACTAGCGGGCCAGATACGCAGTATTTT
>-|TRBJ1-2|TRBV4-3|TRBD1
CASSQEVRDRGYGYTF
TGCGCCAGCAGCCAAGAAGTACGAGACAGGGGCTATGGCTACACCTTC
>-|TRBJ1-2|TRBV5-1|TRBD1
CASSAGQGTYGYTF
TGCGCCAGCAGCGCCGGACAGGGGACCTATGGCTACACCTTC
>many|TRBJ2-3|TRBV23-1|TRBD2
CAIKRGLTTDTQYF
TGCGCCATCAAGAGGGGACTAACCACAGATACGCAGTATTTT
>-|TRBJ2-5|TRBV7-2|TRBD2
CASSPGGAQETQYF
TGTGCCAGCAGTCCCGGGGGGGCTCAAGAGACCCAGTACTTC
>few|TRBJ2-7|TRBV27|TRBD1
CASSSGQASSYEQYF
TGTGCCAGCAGTTCGGGACAGGCCAGCTCCTACGAGCAGTACTTC
>few|TRBJ2-6|TRBV4-3|TRBD2
CASSQGGTSFGANVLTF
TGCGCCAGCAGCCAAGGAGGGACTAGCTTTGGGGCCAACGTCCTGACTTTC
>-|TRBJ1-5|TRBV19|TRBD1
CATRTGHSNQPQHF
TGTGCCACTAGGACAGGACATAGCAATCAGCCCCAGCATTTT
>few|TRBJ2-3|TRBV30|TRBD2
CAWRIAGGDTQYF
TGTGCCTGGAGAATAGCGGGAGGTGATACGCAGTATTTT
>-|TRBJ2-7|TRBV5-4|-
CASSFHSYEQYF
TGTGCCAGCAGCTTTCACAGCTACGAGCAGTACTTC
>few|TRBJ2-4|TRBV29-1|TRBD2
CSVVCLAEAKNIQYF
TGCAGCGTTGTTTGTCTAGCGGAGGCCAAAAACATTCAGTACTTC
>-|TRBJ1-2|TRBV11-2|-
CASSPDTNYGYTF
TGTGCCAGCAGCCCCGACACCAACTATGGCTACACCTTC
>many|TRBJ2-3|TRBV7-2|-
CASSLAGGSTDTQYF
TGTGCCAGCAGCTTAGCAGGGGGTAGCACAGATACGCAGTATTTT
>few|TRBJ1-2|TRBV30|TRBD1
CAWSKGTGGEVYEGYTF
TGTGCCTGGAGTAAAGGGACAGGGGGCGAGGTGTATGAAGGCTACACCTTC
>few|TRBJ2-2|TRBV20-1|-
CSARASGELFF
TGCAGTGCGCGGGCCAGCGGGGAGCTGTTTTTT